The rows below give T cell receptor beta chains drawn from one sample of a study of blood T cells in healthy people across ages. TCRdb used MiXCR to reprocess the 5' RACE reads, holding one entry per CDR3 protein. This sample has about 780,000 distinct CDR3 sequences, with roughly 46% found just once. The sequenced material came from blood. The receptors were gathered from a man of 80 years or more in good health. The CDR3 runs from the conserved cysteine through the conserved F or W. D genes are given only for firm matches. The size field is filled for only some rows; it gives once, few, many or a size class.

V	size	D	J	CDR3	DNA
TRBV10-3	.	TRBD1	TRBJ2-1	CATQGATETQFF	TGTGCCACCCAGGGGGCCACAGAGACCCAGTTCTTC
TRBV24-1	.	.	TRBJ2-7	CATSDRTRDLSGAFEQYF	TGTGCCACCAGTGACCGGACCCGGGACCTAAGTGGGGCCTTCGAGCAGTACTTC
TRBV4-2	.	TRBD2	TRBJ2-5	CASSQRLAGGGETQYF	TGTGCCAGCAGCCAAAGGCTAGCGGGAGGCGGAGAGACCCAGTACTTC
TRBV4-3	few	.	TRBJ2-2	CASSQVLTNGELFF	TGCGCCAGCAGCCAAGTACTAACTAACGGGGAGCTGTTTTTT
TRBV7-3	.	.	TRBJ2-3	CASSPTASSETQYF	TGTGCCAGCAGCCCGACAGCCAGCAGCGAGACGCAGTATTTT
TRBV28	.	.	TRBJ2-7	CASSFPRGSPLSYEQYF	TGTGCCAGCAGTTTCCCGAGGGGCAGCCCCCTCTCCTACGAGCAGTACTTC
TRBV14	.	.	TRBJ2-3	CASSQGFETSTDTQYF	TGTGCCAGCAGCCAAGGGTTCGAGACTAGCACAGATACGCAGTATTTT
TRBV6-1	.	.	TRBJ2-3	CASSPGDGSGTDTQYF	TGTGCCAGCAGCCCCGGGGATGGGAGCGGCACAGATACGCAGTATTTT
TRBV20-1	.	TRBD2	TRBJ2-7	CSARDSLGLAGELRYEQYF	TGCAGTGCTAGAGATAGCCTGGGACTAGCGGGAGAGCTCAGGTACGAGCAGTACTTC
TRBV9	few	TRBD1	TRBJ2-3	CASSVLISGTGRADTQYF	TGTGCCAGCAGCGTCCTCATCTCCGGGACAGGGAGGGCAGATACGCAGTATTTT
TRBV12-3/TRBV12-4	few	.	TRBJ2-7	CASSQGTNEQYF	TGTGCCAGCAGTCAGGGTACCAATGAGCAGTACTTC
TRBV14	.	.	TRBJ1-2	CASSQGVNYGYTF	TGTGCCAGCAGCCAGGGCGTTAACTATGGCTACACCTTC
TRBV20-1	.	.	TRBJ1-5	CSALDGFGNQPQHF	TGCAGTGCTTTGGACGGTTTTGGCAATCAGCCCCAGCATTTT
TRBV20-1	.	TRBD1	TRBJ2-1	CSAERDRGPEQFF	TGCAGTGCCGAAAGGGACAGGGGGCCTGAGCAGTTCTTC
TRBV10-3	few	.	TRBJ2-1	CAISEGVTGGYNEQFF	TGTGCCATCAGTGAAGGTGTAACGGGTGGGTACAATGAGCAGTTCTTC
TRBV7-2	.	TRBD2	TRBJ2-7	CASSFLGGTYEQYF	TGTGCCAGCAGCTTTCTGGGGGGGACCTACGAGCAGTACTTC
TRBV29-1	.	.	TRBJ1-2	CSYGAPSSGRGYTF	TGCAGCTACGGGGCACCCTCTTCTGGTCGAGGCTACACCTTC
TRBV27	.	.	TRBJ2-1	CASSFYSSSYNEQFF	TGTGCCAGCAGTTTCTACAGTAGCTCCTACAATGAGCAGTTCTTC
TRBV4-1	few	.	TRBJ2-4	CASSQPGTDAEQYF	TGCGCCAGCAGCCAACCCGGGACGGACGCAGAGCAGTACTTC
TRBV4-2	many	TRBD2	TRBJ2-5	CASSQAFRTSGEQYF	TGTGCCAGCAGCCAAGCATTTAGGACTAGCGGTGAACAGTACTTC
TRBV4-3	.	TRBD1	TRBJ1-2	CASSRDRVNYGYTF	TGCGCCAGCAGCCGGGACAGGGTTAACTATGGCTACACCTTC
TRBV29-1	.	.	TRBJ1-5	CSVAEDYRVIQPQHF	TGCAGCGTTGCCGAGGATTACAGGGTCATTCAGCCCCAGCATTTT
TRBV25-1	.	.	TRBJ1-1	CASGHQNTEAFF	TGTGCCAGCGGACACCAGAACACTGAAGCTTTCTTT
TRBV12-3/TRBV12-4	.	.	TRBJ1-2	CASSPRDRDYGYTF	TGTGCCAGCAGTCCGCGCGACCGGGACTATGGCTACACCTTC
TRBV7-9	.	TRBD1	TRBJ1-4	CASSLEGGTNEKLFF	TGTGCCAGCAGCTTAGAAGGGGGCACTAATGAAAAACTGTTTTTT
TRBV12-3/TRBV12-4	.	TRBD2	TRBJ2-1	CASSYGLAPYNEQFF	TGTGCCAGCAGTTACGGACTAGCCCCGTACAATGAGCAGTTCTTC
TRBV19	.	.	TRBJ2-7	CASSIAGVEQYF	TGTGCCAGTAGTATAGCGGGGGTCGAGCAGTACTTC
TRBV7-3	.	TRBD2	TRBJ2-7	CASSSRPGTRDEQYF	TGTGCCAGCAGCTCCCGCCCCGGGACTAGGGACGAGCAGTACTTC
TRBV29-1	many	TRBD2	TRBJ2-5	CSVEDQSVRAGVTWGETQYF	TGCAGCGTTGAAGATCAGTCTGTTCGAGCGGGAGTCACCTGGGGGGAGACCCAGTACTTC
TRBV7-2	.	TRBD1	TRBJ2-1	CASSLRTGGGLSYNEQFF	TGTGCCAGCAGCTTAAGGACAGGGGGCGGACTATCCTACAATGAGCAGTTCTTC
TRBV3-1	.	.	TRBJ2-3	CASSRVRTTLTDTQYF	TGTGCCAGCAGCCGAGTGAGGACTACGCTCACAGATACGCAGTATTTT
TRBV28	.	.	TRBJ1-2	CASSGSRYTF	TGTGCCAGCAGCGGGTCCCGCTACACCTTC
TRBV7-2	few	.	TRBJ1-3	CASSPTENTIYF	TGTGCCAGCAGCCCGACCGAAAACACCATATATTTT
TRBV9	.	.	TRBJ2-6	CASSVIGSGANVLTF	TGTGCCAGCAGCGTCATAGGGAGTGGGGCCAACGTCCTGACTTTC
TRBV11-2	.	TRBD1	TRBJ2-1	CASSARQGNNEQFF	TGTGCCAGCAGCGCCCGACAGGGTAACAATGAGCAGTTCTTC
TRBV7-8	few	TRBD1	TRBJ2-7	CASLGGSPYEQYF	TGTGCCAGCCTAGGGGGCAGCCCCTACGAGCAGTACTTC
TRBV5-1	.	.	TRBJ2-7	CASSPQGGDKQYF	TGCGCCAGCAGCCCGCAAGGGGGAGACAAGCAGTACTTC
TRBV9	few	TRBD2	TRBJ2-4	CASSATLMTSSTGTRAKNIQYF	TGTGCCAGCAGCGCTACTCTCATGACTAGCTCTACTGGTACCCGGGCCAAAAACATTCAGTACTTC
TRBV20-1	.	TRBD2	TRBJ2-3	CSARGGRASGRDQDTQYF	TGCAGTGCTAGGGGGGGCAGGGCTAGCGGGAGGGATCAAGATACGCAGTATTTT
TRBV20-1	few	TRBD1	TRBJ2-1	CSAGGRTGEYNEQFF	TGCAGTGCAGGGGGCCGGACAGGAGAATACAATGAGCAGTTCTTC
TRBV20-1	.	.	TRBJ2-3	CSAGGGISSTDTQYF	TGCAGTGCTGGTGGGGGTATCTCTAGCACAGATACGCAGTATTTT
TRBV6-6	.	.	TRBJ2-5	CASNDRGNQETQYF	TGTGCCAGCAACGATCGGGGCAACCAAGAGACCCAGTACTTC